Listed below are T cell receptor beta chains from one sample, sequenced in a study of T cell repertoires in aging, cancer and after chemotherapy. TCRdb re-called the multiplex PCR reads with MiXCR, one entry per CDR3 protein. The sample has approximately 10,000 distinct CDR3 sequences, 35% to 50% seen once. Sequences were obtained from blood. The source is a human donor in good health. Both conserved end residues are part of each CDR3. Each record gives: clone size, J gene, V gene, D gene, CDR3 protein, CDR3 DNA. A D gene is named only where the DNA matches it firmly. Clone size, where shown, is once, few, many, or a class for clones that have expanded.

NA | TRBJ2-7 | TRBV11-1 | TRBD1 | CASSHLRDRSYEQYF | TGTGCCAGCAGCCACCTCCGGGACAGATCCTACGAGCAGTACTTC
NA | TRBJ2-3 | TRBV20-1 | NA | CSASVRRVGGPDTQYF | TGCAGTGCTAGCGTCCGCCGGGTGGGGGGACCAGATACGCAGTATTTT
few | TRBJ2-2 | TRBV15 | NA | CATSRDSTAGTGELFF | TGTGCCACCAGCAGAGATTCGACAGCAGGCACCGGGGAGCTGTTTTTT
NA | TRBJ2-2 | TRBV19 | TRBD1 | CASSPRQGNTGELFF | TGTGCCAGTAGTCCTAGACAGGGGAACACCGGGGAGCTGTTTTTT
NA | TRBJ1-2 | TRBV11-2 | NA | CASSLGADHYGYTF | TGTGCCAGCAGCTTAGGGGCGGATCATTATGGCTACACCTTC
NA | TRBJ1-5 | TRBV5-1 | NA | CASSFGGLNQPQHF | TGCGCCAGCAGCTTCGGCGGTCTCAATCAGCCCCAGCATTTT
NA | TRBJ2-7 | TRBV19 | TRBD1 | CASSIGAGGPIYEQYF | TGTGCCAGTAGTATAGGGGCAGGGGGCCCAATCTACGAGCAGTACTTC
NA | TRBJ1-5 | TRBV6-2/TRBV6-3 | NA | CASSSRPNQLQHF | TGTGCCAGCAGTTCCCGACCGAATCAGCTCCAGCATTTT
few | TRBJ1-2 | TRBV6-5 | NA | CASSYVQGNYGYTF | TGTGCCAGCAGTTACGTCCAGGGAAACTATGGCTACACCTTC
NA | TRBJ2-2 | TRBV27 | TRBD1 | CASSFKGGAPGELFF | TGTGCCAGCAGTTTTAAAGGGGGCGCCCCCGGGGAGCTGTTTTTT
NA | TRBJ1-2 | TRBV7-3 | TRBD1 | CASSQPGQGAQDGYTF | TGTGCCAGCAGCCAGCCGGGACAGGGGGCGCAGGATGGCTACACCTTC
NA | TRBJ1-1 | TRBV4-2 | NA | CTSSQVLMNTEAFF | TGCACCAGCAGCCAAGTCCTGATGAACACTGAAGCTTTCTTT
NA | TRBJ1-6 | TRBV7-2 | NA | CASSFQGGSPLHF | TGTGCCAGCAGCTTCCAGGGAGGCTCACCCCTCCACTTT
few | TRBJ2-1 | TRBV6-5 | TRBD2 | CASSYSGLAGVEQFF | TGTGCCAGCAGTTACTCGGGCCTAGCGGGAGTTGAGCAGTTCTTC
NA | TRBJ2-1 | TRBV7-2 | NA | CASSAGTLSYNEQFF | TGTGCCAGCAGCGCCGGGACTCTCTCCTACAATGAGCAGTTCTTC
NA | TRBJ1-5 | TRBV19 | TRBD1 | CASSISRGNSNQPQHF | TGTGCCAGTAGTATTAGCAGGGGGAATAGCAATCAGCCCCAGCATTTT
NA | TRBJ1-2 | TRBV20-1 | TRBD1 | CQPGTGNYGYTF | TGCCAGCCCGGGACAGGAAACTATGGCTACACCTTC
NA | TRBJ2-1 | TRBV4-3 | NA | CASSQDGLALVSQQFF | TGCGCCAGCAGCCAAGATGGGCTAGCGTTGGTCTCGCAGCAGTTCTTC
few | TRBJ1-6 | TRBV6-9 | NA | CASSKAGKTGHSPLHF | TGTGCCAGCAGTAAAGCCGGGAAAACCGGTCATTCACCCCTCCACTTT
few | TRBJ2-7 | TRBV29-1 | TRBD1 | CSVEGQGVYEQYF | TGCAGCGTTGAAGGACAGGGGGTCTACGAGCAGTACTTC
NA | TRBJ1-1 | TRBV24-1 | TRBD1 | CATRGQGAEAFF | TGTGCCACCAGGGGACAGGGGGCTGAAGCTTTCTTT
NA | TRBJ2-5 | TRBV5-4 | TRBD2 | CASSRPGLVQETQYF | TGTGCCAGCAGCAGGCCGGGACTAGTACAAGAGACCCAGTACTTC
NA | TRBJ1-5 | TRBV30 | TRBD1 | CAWADRGGQPQHF | TGTGCCTGGGCTGACAGGGGGGGACAGCCCCAGCATTTT
NA | TRBJ2-4 | TRBV27 | NA | CASSTGQILAKNIQYF | TGTGCCAGCAGTACTGGACAGATATTAGCCAAAAACATTCAGTACTTC